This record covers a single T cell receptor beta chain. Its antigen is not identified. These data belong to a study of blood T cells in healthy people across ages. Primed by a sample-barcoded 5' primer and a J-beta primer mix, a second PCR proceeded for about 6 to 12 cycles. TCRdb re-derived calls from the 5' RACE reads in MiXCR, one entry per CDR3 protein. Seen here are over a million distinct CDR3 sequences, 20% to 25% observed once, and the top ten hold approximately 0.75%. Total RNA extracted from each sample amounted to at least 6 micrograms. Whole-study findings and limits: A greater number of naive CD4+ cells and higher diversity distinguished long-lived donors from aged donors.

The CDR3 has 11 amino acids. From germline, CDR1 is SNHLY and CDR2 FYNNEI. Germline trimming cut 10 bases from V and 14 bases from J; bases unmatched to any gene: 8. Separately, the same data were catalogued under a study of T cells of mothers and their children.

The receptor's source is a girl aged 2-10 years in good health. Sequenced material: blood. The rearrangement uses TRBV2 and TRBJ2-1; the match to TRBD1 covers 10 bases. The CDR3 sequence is CATTTGTGEFF. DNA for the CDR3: TGTGCCACTACAACCGGGACAGGGGAGTTCTTC.